These T cell receptor beta chains were read from a single sample in a study of T cells expressing NK-cell markers. TCRdb re-analyzed the 5' RACE reads; it lists each CDR3 protein once, without DNA. This sample's table reports 150,000 or so distinct CDR3 sequences. The specimen was blood T cells: a sorted CD56 or NKG2C T cell subset, CD4+ or CD8+ T cells, or bulk PBMC T cells (not recorded which). All receptors come from a woman aged 45-59 years in good health. Both conserved end residues are part of each CDR3. Each record gives: J gene, V gene, CDR3 protein.

j_gene: TRBJ2-5
v_gene: TRBV12-3/TRBV12-4
CDR3aa: CASSFNWSPSETQYF

j_gene: TRBJ2-3
v_gene: TRBV5-1
CDR3aa: CASSLAEGSTDTQYF

j_gene: TRBJ2-3
v_gene: TRBV11-2
CDR3aa: CASRGPGADTQYF

j_gene: TRBJ2-1
v_gene: TRBV4-1
CDR3aa: CASSQSPSGYGTYNEQFF

j_gene: TRBJ2-5
v_gene: TRBV4-1
CDR3aa: CASSQVRLETQYF

j_gene: TRBJ2-6
v_gene: TRBV10-3
CDR3aa: CAIRNFRDREGSGANVLTF

j_gene: TRBJ2-3
v_gene: TRBV3-1
CDR3aa: CASSPRAVWGAPDTQYF

j_gene: TRBJ2-1
v_gene: TRBV10-3
CDR3aa: CAISDETGCLFF

j_gene: TRBJ1-5
v_gene: TRBV27
CDR3aa: CASRQAASNQPQHF

j_gene: TRBJ2-7
v_gene: TRBV5-1
CDR3aa: CASSVTGAGGYEQYF

j_gene: TRBJ2-7
v_gene: TRBV30
CDR3aa: CAWSVGTVGEQYF

j_gene: TRBJ2-3
v_gene: TRBV7-8
CDR3aa: CASTPPGPLTDTQYF

j_gene: TRBJ1-1
v_gene: TRBV7-9
CDR3aa: CASSLHGQGDTEAFF

j_gene: TRBJ2-5
v_gene: TRBV29-1
CDR3aa: CSVGRTGGSGETQYF